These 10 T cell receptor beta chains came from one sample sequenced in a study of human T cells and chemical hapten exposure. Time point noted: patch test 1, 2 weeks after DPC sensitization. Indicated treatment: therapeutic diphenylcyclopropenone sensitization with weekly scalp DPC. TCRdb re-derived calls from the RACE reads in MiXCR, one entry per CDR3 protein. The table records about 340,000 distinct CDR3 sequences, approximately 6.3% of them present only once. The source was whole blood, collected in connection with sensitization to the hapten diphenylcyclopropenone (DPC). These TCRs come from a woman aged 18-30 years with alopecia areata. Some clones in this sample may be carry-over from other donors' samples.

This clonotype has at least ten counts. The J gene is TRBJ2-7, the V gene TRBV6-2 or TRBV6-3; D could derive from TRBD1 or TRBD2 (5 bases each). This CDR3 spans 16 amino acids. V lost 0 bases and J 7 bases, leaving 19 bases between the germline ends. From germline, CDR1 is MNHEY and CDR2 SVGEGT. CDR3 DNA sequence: TGTGCCAGCAGTTACTCATCCGGGACCATCCCTACGGAGCAGTACTTC. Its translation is CASSYSSGTIPTEQYF.

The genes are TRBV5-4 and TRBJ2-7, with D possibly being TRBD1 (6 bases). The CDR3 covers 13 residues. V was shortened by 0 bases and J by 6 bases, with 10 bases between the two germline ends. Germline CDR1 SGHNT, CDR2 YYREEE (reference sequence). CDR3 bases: TGTGCCAGCAGCTTGGACAGGGACGGCGAGCAGTACTTC. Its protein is CASSLDRDGEQYF.

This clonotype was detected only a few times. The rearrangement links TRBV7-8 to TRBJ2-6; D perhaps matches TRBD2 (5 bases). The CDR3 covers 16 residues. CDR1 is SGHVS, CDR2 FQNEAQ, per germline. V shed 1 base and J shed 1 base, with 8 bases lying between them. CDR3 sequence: CASSLERRSGANVLTF. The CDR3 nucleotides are TGTGCCAGCAGCTTAGAGCGGCGATCTGGGGCCAACGTCCTGACTTTC.

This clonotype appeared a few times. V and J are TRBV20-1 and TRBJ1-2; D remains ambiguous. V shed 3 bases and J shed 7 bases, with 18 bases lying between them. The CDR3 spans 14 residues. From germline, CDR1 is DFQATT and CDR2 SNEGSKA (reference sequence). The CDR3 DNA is TGCAGTGCTAGTTTTCGGGGTGGCGGATCTGGCTACACCTTC. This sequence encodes CSASFRGGGSGYTF.

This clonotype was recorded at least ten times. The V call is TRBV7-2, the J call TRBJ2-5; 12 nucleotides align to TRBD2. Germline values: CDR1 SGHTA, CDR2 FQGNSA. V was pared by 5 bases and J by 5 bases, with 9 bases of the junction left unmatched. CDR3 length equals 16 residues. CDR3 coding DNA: TGTGCCAGCAGCACTTGGACTAGCGGGGCGGGGGAGACCCAGTACTTC. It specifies CASSTWTSGAGETQYF.

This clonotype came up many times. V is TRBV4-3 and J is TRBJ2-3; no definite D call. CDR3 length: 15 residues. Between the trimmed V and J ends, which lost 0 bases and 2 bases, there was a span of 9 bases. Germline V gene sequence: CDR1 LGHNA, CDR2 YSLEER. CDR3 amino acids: CASSQDREATDTQYF. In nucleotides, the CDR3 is TGCGCCAGCAGCCAAGATCGTGAGGCCACAGATACGCAGTATTTT.

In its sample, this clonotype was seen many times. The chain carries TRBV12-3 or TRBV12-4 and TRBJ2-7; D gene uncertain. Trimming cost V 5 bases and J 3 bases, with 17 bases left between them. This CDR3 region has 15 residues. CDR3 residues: CASSPSGKTFYEQYF. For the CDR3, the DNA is TGTGCCAGCAGTCCCTCAGGCAAAACTTTCTACGAGCAGTACTTC.

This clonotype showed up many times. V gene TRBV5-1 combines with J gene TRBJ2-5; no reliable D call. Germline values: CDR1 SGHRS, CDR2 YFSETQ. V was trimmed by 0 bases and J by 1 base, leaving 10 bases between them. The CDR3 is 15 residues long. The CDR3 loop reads CASSLARTSQETQYF. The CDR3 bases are TGCGCCAGCAGCTTGGCGCGGACCTCCCAAGAGACCCAGTACTTC.

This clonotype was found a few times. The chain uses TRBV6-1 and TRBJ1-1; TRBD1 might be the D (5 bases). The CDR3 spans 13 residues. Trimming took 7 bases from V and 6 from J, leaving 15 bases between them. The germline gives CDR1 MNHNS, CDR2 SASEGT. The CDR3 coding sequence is TGTGCCAGCAAAAACAGGAGGGGACCTGAAGCTTTCTTT. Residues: CASKNRRGPEAFF.

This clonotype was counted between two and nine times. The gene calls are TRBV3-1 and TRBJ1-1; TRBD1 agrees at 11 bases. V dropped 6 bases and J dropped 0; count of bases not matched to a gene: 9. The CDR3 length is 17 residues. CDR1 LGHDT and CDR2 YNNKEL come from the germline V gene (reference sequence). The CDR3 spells CASSRDRGLTMNTEAFF. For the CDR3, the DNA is TGTGCCAGCAGTCGGGACAGGGGGTTGACTATGAACACTGAAGCTTTCTTT.